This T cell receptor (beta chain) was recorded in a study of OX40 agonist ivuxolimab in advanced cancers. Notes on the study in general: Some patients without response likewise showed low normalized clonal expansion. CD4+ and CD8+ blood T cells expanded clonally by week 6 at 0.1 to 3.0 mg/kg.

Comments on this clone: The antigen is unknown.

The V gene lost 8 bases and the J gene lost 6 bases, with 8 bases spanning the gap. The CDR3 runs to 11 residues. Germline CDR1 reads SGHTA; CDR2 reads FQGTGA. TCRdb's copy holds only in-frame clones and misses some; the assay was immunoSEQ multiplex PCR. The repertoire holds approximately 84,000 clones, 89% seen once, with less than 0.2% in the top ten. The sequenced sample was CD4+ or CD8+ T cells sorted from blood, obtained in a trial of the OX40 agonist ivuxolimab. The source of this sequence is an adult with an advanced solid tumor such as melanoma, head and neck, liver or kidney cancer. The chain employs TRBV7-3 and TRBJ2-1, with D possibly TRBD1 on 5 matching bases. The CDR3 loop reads CASGAINEQFF. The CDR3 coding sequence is TGTGCCAGCGGGGCGATCAATGAGCAGTTCTTC. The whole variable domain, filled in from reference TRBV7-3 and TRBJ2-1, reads GAGVSQTPSNKVTEKGKYVELRCDPISGHTALYWYRQSLGQGPEFLIYFQGTGAADDSGLPNDRFFAVRPEGSVSTLKIQRTERGDSAVYLCASGAINEQFFGPGTRLTVL.